The text below deals with one T cell receptor beta chain. Its specificity is unknown. This sample was included in a study of T-cell memory formation after mild COVID-19. TCRdb passed the 5' RACE reads through MiXCR, listing each CDR3 protein once. The table includes 270,000 or so distinct CDR3 sequences, over 15% detected once. Study-wide points: Whether day 37 second-wave clones are SARS-CoV-2-specific was not confirmed. There were some responding clones in pre-infection memory, which suggested that cross-reactive memory had joined. Those CD4+ clones that contracted were mainly in CM and EM (CD8+ ones in EMRA).

Sequenced input: PBMCs or a T cell subset sorted from them (not recorded which). The clonotype comes from a man younger than 30 who had mild COVID-19 (a few samples of this study predate the infection). Cell type and time point are not known.

CDR3 nucleotides: TGTGCCAGCGGACCGCGTACAGGCCCCACAGATACGCAGTATTTT. This sequence encodes CASGPRTGPTDTQYF. The rearrangement uses TRBV9 and TRBJ2-3, with D possibly TRBD1 on 5 matching bases. The CDR3 is 15 residues long. Germline values: CDR1 SGDLS, CDR2 YYNGEE. Trimming stripped 7 bases from V and 2 bases from J, with 17 bases between.